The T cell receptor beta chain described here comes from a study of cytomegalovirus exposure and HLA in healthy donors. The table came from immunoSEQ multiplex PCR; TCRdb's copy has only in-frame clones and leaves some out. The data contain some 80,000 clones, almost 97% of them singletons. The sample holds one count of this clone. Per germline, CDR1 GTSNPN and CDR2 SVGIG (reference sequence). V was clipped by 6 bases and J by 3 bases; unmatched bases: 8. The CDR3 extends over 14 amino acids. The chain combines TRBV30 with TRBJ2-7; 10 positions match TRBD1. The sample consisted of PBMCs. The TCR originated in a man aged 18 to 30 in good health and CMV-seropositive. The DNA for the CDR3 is TGTGCCTGCCGCACGGACAGGGGGGGCTACGAGCAGTACTTC. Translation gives CACRTDRGGYEQYF.